The 10 T cell receptor beta chains listed next were all sequenced from one sample in a study of radiotherapy plus CTLA-4 blockade in lung cancer. Using immunoSEQ multiplex PCR, the repertoire was profiled, and TCRdb retains in-frame clones only, with some absent. Seen here are about 49,000 clones, 70% to 80% observed once, and the top ten hold 11%. The material was peripheral blood, obtained from a patient treated with radiotherapy plus ipilimumab. The receptor source for this set is a human donor with non-small cell lung cancer who had stable disease on radiotherapy plus ipilimumab.

In its sample, this clone was seen a few times. V and J are TRBV10-3 and TRBJ1-6; D is unclear. Germline CDR1 and CDR2: ENHRY and SYGVKD. The CDR3 has 15 amino acids. V lost 6 bases and J 5 bases, leaving 14 bases between the germline ends. The CDR3 sequence is CAIRDRGRDNSPLHF. The CDR3 DNA reads as TGTGCCATCAGGGATCGTGGACGGGATAATTCACCCCTCCACTTT.

The gene calls are TRBV19 and TRBJ2-1; no clear D gene. The V gene's germline CDR1 is LNHDA and CDR2 SQIVND (reference sequence). CDR3 length: 13 amino acids. Trimming cost V 3 bases and J 6 bases, with 9 bases left between them. The CDR3 nucleotides read TGTGCCAGTAGTATCGGCAGCCGCAATGAGCAGTTCTTC. It specifies CASSIGSRNEQFF.

This chain connects TRBV25-1 to TRBJ2-2; TRBD1 matches at 10 bases. CDR1 is MGHDK and CDR2 is SYGVNS in the germline V gene. The CDR3 runs 15 residues. V shed 6 bases and J 7 bases; nucleotides not matched to a gene: 8. The CDR3 protein is CASSHDRGRVGELFF. CDR3 bases: TGTGCCAGCAGCCACGACAGGGGGCGGGTCGGGGAGCTGTTTTTT.

V and J are TRBV7-2 and TRBJ2-1, with D perhaps given as TRBD1 or TRBD2 (6 bases each). The CDR3 is 16 residues long. Germline CDR1 and CDR2: SGHTA and FQGNSA. With 5 bases removed from V and 6 bases from J, the gap between germline ends came to 20 bases. The CDR3 nucleotides read TGTGCCAGCAGCCCCCTCCTCGGGGGCGAGCGCAATGAGCAGTTCTTC. The encoded protein is CASSPLLGGERNEQFF.

The chain links TRBV7-8 to TRBJ1-2; 7 positions match TRBD1. Looked up from germline, CDR1 is SGHVS and CDR2 is FQNEAQ. Trimming cost V 0 bases and J 2 bases; bases outside gene matches: 6. There are 16 residues in the CDR3. In DNA, the CDR3 is TGTGCCAGCAGCTTAGCTCACACAGGGGAAAACTATGGCTACACCTTC. Translating gives CASSLAHTGENYGYTF.

This sequence joins TRBV7-8 and TRBJ1-4, with D possibly TRBD1 on 5 matching bases. In germline, CDR1 is SGHVS, CDR2 FQNEAQ. The V and J ends lost 2 bases and 7 bases respectively, with 11 bases between them. CDR3 length: 14 residues. The CDR3 loop is CASSLLQGGEKLFF. CDR3 sequence (DNA): TGTGCCAGCAGCTTATTGCAGGGTGGTGAAAAACTGTTTTTT.

This sequence joins TRBV5-5 and TRBJ2-5, with a weak D call TRBD1 (6 bases). This CDR3 contains 15 residues. Germline CDR1 is SGHKS and CDR2 is YYEKEE (reference sequence). V was clipped by 2 bases and J by 5 bases, with 16 bases between them. DNA of the CDR3: TGTGCCAGCAGCTTTACAGGGTTAGGGTGGGAGACCCAGTACTTC. It encodes CASSFTGLGWETQYF. The full variable domain, with the rest looked up from reference TRBV5-5 and TRBJ2-5, is DAGVTQSPTHLIKTRGQQVTLRCSPISGHKSVSWYQQVLGQGPQFIFQYYEKEERGRGNFPDRFSARQFPNYSSELNVNALLLGDSALYLCASSFTGLGWETQYFGPGTRLLVL.

V usage is TRBV7-9 and J usage is TRBJ1-3, with a tentative D call TRBD1 (5 bases). V was cut by 2 bases and J by 1 base, with 12 bases left in between. Germline V gene sequence: CDR1 SEHNR, CDR2 FQNEAQ (reference sequence). CDR3 length equals 16 residues. The CDR3 DNA is TGTGCCAGCAGCTTAATAAAGGGGAGATCTGGAAACACCATATATTTT. Translating it yields CASSLIKGRSGNTIYF. Variable domain in full (rest from reference TRBV7-9 and TRBJ1-3): DTGVSQNPRHKITKRGQNVTFRCDPISEHNRLYWYRQTLGQGPEFLTYFQNEAQLEKSRLLSDRFSAERPKGSFSTLEIQRTEQGDSAMYLCASSLIKGRSGNTIYFGEGSWLTVV.

The rearrangement links TRBV10-2 to TRBJ2-2; D is unclear. V shed 0 bases and J shed 3 bases, with 2 bases lying between them. Germline V gene sequence: CDR1 WSHSY, CDR2 SAAADI. There are 13 residues in the CDR3. In DNA form, the CDR3 reads TGCGCCAGCAGTGAGTCCCACACCGGGGAGCTGTTTTTT. This translates into CASSESHTGELFF.

Written as DNA, the CDR3 is TGTGCCAGCTCACCGACGGCCGATACGCAGTATTTT. Translating gives CASSPTADTQYF. The V call is TRBV18, the J call TRBJ2-3; D unclear. The ends were cut back, 3 bases at V and 6 bases at J, with 7 bases in the middle. Germline CDR1 is KGHSH and CDR2 is LQKENI. The CDR3 extends over 12 amino acids. The variable domain in full, completed from reference TRBV18 and TRBJ2-3, reads NAGVMQNPRHLVRRRGQEARLRCSPMKGHSHVYWYRQLPEEGLKFMVYLQKENIIDESGMPKERFSAEFPKEGPSILRIQQVVRGDSAAYFCASSPTADTQYFGPGTRLTVL.